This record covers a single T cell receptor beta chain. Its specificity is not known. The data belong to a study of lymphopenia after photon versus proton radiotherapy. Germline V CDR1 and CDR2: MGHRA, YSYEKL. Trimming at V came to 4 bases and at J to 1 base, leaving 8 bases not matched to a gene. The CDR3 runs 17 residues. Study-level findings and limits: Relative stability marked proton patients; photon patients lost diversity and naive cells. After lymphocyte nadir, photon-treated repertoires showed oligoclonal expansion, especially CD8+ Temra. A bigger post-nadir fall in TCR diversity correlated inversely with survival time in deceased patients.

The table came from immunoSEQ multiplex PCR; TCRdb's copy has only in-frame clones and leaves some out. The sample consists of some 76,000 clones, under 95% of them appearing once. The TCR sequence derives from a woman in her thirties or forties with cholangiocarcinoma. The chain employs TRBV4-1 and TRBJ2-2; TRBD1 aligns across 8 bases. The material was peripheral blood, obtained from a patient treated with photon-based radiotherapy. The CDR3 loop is CASSPLGQGVNTGELFF. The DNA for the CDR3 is TGCGCCAGCAGCCCTTTAGGACAGGGAGTGAACACCGGGGAGCTGTTTTTT.